A selection of T cell receptor beta chains follows, all from one sample in a study of cytomegalovirus exposure and HLA in healthy donors. The assay was immunoSEQ multiplex PCR, and TCRdb's table has in-frame clones only and misses some. The repertoire consists of under 200,000 clones, with about 88% occurring once and the leading ten covering 2% to 2.5%. The specimen was PBMCs. The source of these receptors is a woman under 30 in good health and CMV-seronegative. Each CDR3 is given with its conserved first and last residue. The order of the fields is clone size, V gene, D gene, J gene, CDR3 DNA, CDR3 protein. D genes are given only for firm matches. The listing skips clone size in some rows; elsewhere it reads once, few, many or a size class.

abundance: -
v_gene: TRBV27
d_gene: TRBD1
j_gene: TRBJ1-1
CDR3nt: TGTGCCAGCAGTCTAAGGACAGGGTTGGACACTGAAGCTTTCTTT
CDR3aa: CASSLRTGLDTEAFF

abundance: -
v_gene: TRBV10-3
d_gene: TRBD2
j_gene: TRBJ2-1
CDR3nt: TGTGCCATCAGTGGCGGGCCCGGACTAGCGGGGCCCCGGGGGTCCTACAATGAGCAGTTCTTC
CDR3aa: CAISGGPGLAGPRGSYNEQFF

abundance: -
v_gene: TRBV27
d_gene: TRBD2
j_gene: TRBJ2-7
CDR3nt: TGTGCCAGCAGTCCCCGCCGGGGGGGGCGACCCTACGAGCAGTACTTC
CDR3aa: CASSPRRGGRPYEQYF

abundance: -
v_gene: TRBV7-6
d_gene: -
j_gene: TRBJ2-5
CDR3nt: TGTGCCAGCAGCCCCAGTACTAGCATTCGAGAGACCCAGTACTTC
CDR3aa: CASSPSTSIRETQYF

abundance: -
v_gene: TRBV5-1
d_gene: TRBD2
j_gene: TRBJ2-7
CDR3nt: TGCGCCAGTCAGCGGGAGGGTTCCTACGAGCAGTACTTC
CDR3aa: CASQREGSYEQYF

abundance: -
v_gene: TRBV2
d_gene: -
j_gene: TRBJ2-1
CDR3nt: TGTGCCAGCACCAACAGGGTTGAGAACAATGAGCAGTTCTTC
CDR3aa: CASTNRVENNEQFF

abundance: -
v_gene: TRBV7-2
d_gene: -
j_gene: TRBJ2-2
CDR3nt: TGTGCCAGCAGCTGGAGATTCCGGGACTTCAACACCGGGGAGCTGTTTTTT
CDR3aa: CASSWRFRDFNTGELFF

abundance: -
v_gene: TRBV19
d_gene: TRBD1
j_gene: TRBJ2-2
CDR3nt: TGTGCCAGTAGTATTACAGGGGCTTCCGGGGAGCTGTTTTTT
CDR3aa: CASSITGASGELFF

abundance: -
v_gene: TRBV10-3
d_gene: -
j_gene: TRBJ2-3
CDR3nt: TGTGCCATCAGTGACCCAGGGAAGAGCCCACAGGAGACGCAGTATTTT
CDR3aa: CAISDPGKSPQETQYF

abundance: -
v_gene: TRBV27
d_gene: TRBD1
j_gene: TRBJ1-4
CDR3nt: TGTGCCAGCAGTTTATGGGCAGGGGGTGGTGAAAAACTGTTTTTT
CDR3aa: CASSLWAGGGEKLFF

abundance: -
v_gene: TRBV18
d_gene: -
j_gene: TRBJ2-7
CDR3nt: TGTGCCAGCTCACACAGGGACCGCGACTACGAGCAGTACTTC
CDR3aa: CASSHRDRDYEQYF

abundance: -
v_gene: TRBV29-1
d_gene: TRBD2
j_gene: TRBJ2-1
CDR3nt: TGCAGCGTTTCGCCCGGGACTAGCTACAATGAGCAGTTCTTC
CDR3aa: CSVSPGTSYNEQFF

abundance: -
v_gene: TRBV2
d_gene: -
j_gene: TRBJ2-7
CDR3nt: TGTGCCAGCAGTCCTCGAAGAAGCCCCTCCTACGAGCAGTACTTC
CDR3aa: CASSPRRSPSYEQYF

abundance: -
v_gene: TRBV19
d_gene: -
j_gene: TRBJ1-5
CDR3nt: TGTGCCAGTACCACGACAGGATATAGCAATCAGCCCCAGCATTTT
CDR3aa: CASTTTGYSNQPQHF

abundance: -
v_gene: TRBV5-1
d_gene: TRBD1
j_gene: TRBJ1-2
CDR3nt: TGCGCCAGCAGCTTAACGACAGGGAACTATGGCTACACCTTC
CDR3aa: CASSLTTGNYGYTF

abundance: -
v_gene: TRBV12-5
d_gene: -
j_gene: TRBJ2-3
CDR3nt: TGTGCTAGTTCAACGGTTGATACGCAGTATTTT
CDR3aa: CASSTVDTQYF

abundance: -
v_gene: TRBV5-1
d_gene: TRBD2
j_gene: TRBJ2-1
CDR3nt: TGCGCCAGCAGCTTACCCTTTCGAACTAGCGGGAGTGTGAATGAGCAGTTCTTC
CDR3aa: CASSLPFRTSGSVNEQFF

abundance: -
v_gene: TRBV30
d_gene: -
j_gene: TRBJ1-2
CDR3nt: TGTGCCTGGAGTGAATCGGGAGGCTATGGCTACACCTTC
CDR3aa: CAWSESGGYGYTF

abundance: -
v_gene: TRBV5-1
d_gene: TRBD1
j_gene: TRBJ1-2
CDR3nt: TGCGCCAGCAGCGCGACAGGGGGCGTAGTTTACTATGGCTACACCTTC
CDR3aa: CASSATGGVVYYGYTF

abundance: -
v_gene: TRBV7-2
d_gene: -
j_gene: TRBJ2-2
CDR3nt: TGTGCCAGCAGCTTAGGAGGGTCCCTGGGAAGTTTGGAGCTGTTTTTT
CDR3aa: CASSLGGSLGSLELFF

abundance: -
v_gene: TRBV14
d_gene: -
j_gene: TRBJ1-1
CDR3nt: TGTGCCAGCAGCCAAGTGGCACAGCTGGCTGAAGCTTTCTTT
CDR3aa: CASSQVAQLAEAFF

abundance: -
v_gene: TRBV5-1
d_gene: TRBD1
j_gene: TRBJ1-1
CDR3nt: TGCGCCAGCAGTCCCGGGACAGGCAACACTGAAGCTTTCTTT
CDR3aa: CASSPGTGNTEAFF

abundance: -
v_gene: TRBV6-1
d_gene: TRBD1
j_gene: TRBJ1-2
CDR3nt: TGTGCCAGCAGGGAAACAGGGGGCCAGCCAGACTATGGCTACACCTTC
CDR3aa: CASRETGGQPDYGYTF

abundance: -
v_gene: TRBV7-9
d_gene: -
j_gene: TRBJ2-3
CDR3nt: TGTGCCAGCAGCTCTCCCCAACTAGACACGACTGCAGATACGCAGTATTTT
CDR3aa: CASSSPQLDTTADTQYF

abundance: -
v_gene: TRBV4-3
d_gene: TRBD2
j_gene: TRBJ2-2
CDR3nt: TGCGCCAGCAGCCAACTCGGTGGGAGGGACACCGGGGAGCTGTTTTTT
CDR3aa: CASSQLGGRDTGELFF

abundance: -
v_gene: TRBV9
d_gene: -
j_gene: TRBJ2-3
CDR3nt: TGTGCCAGCACTGCCGAGGGAGCTAGCACAGATACGCAGTATTTT
CDR3aa: CASTAEGASTDTQYF

abundance: -
v_gene: TRBV7-9
d_gene: TRBD2
j_gene: TRBJ2-3
CDR3nt: TGTGCCAGCAGTCTTGACTATCTGTCGGGGGGTAATACGCAGTATTTT
CDR3aa: CASSLDYLSGGNTQYF

abundance: -
v_gene: TRBV2
d_gene: TRBD2
j_gene: TRBJ2-1
CDR3nt: TGTGCCAGCAGCCCTCCAGGCGGGGGGACGAATGAGCAGTTCTTC
CDR3aa: CASSPPGGGTNEQFF

abundance: -
v_gene: TRBV18
d_gene: TRBD1
j_gene: TRBJ1-2
CDR3nt: TGTGCCAGCTCACCGAGTCGGACAGGGTATGGCTACACCTTC
CDR3aa: CASSPSRTGYGYTF

abundance: -
v_gene: TRBV29-1
d_gene: -
j_gene: TRBJ2-3
CDR3nt: TGCAGCGCCCAAGGGACATCAGATACGCAGTATTTT
CDR3aa: CSAQGTSDTQYF

abundance: -
v_gene: TRBV6-5
d_gene: TRBD1
j_gene: TRBJ2-7
CDR3nt: TGTGCCAGCCAACAGGCGGGACAGGGCCGTTACGAGCAGTACTTC
CDR3aa: CASQQAGQGRYEQYF

abundance: -
v_gene: TRBV6-5
d_gene: -
j_gene: TRBJ2-3
CDR3nt: TGTGCCACCCGGAAAGGGGCGACAGATACGCAGTATTTT
CDR3aa: CATRKGATDTQYF

abundance: -
v_gene: TRBV6-4
d_gene: TRBD2
j_gene: TRBJ2-7
CDR3nt: TGTGCCAGCAGTGACTCCCCGGGGGGGGCTTTCTACGAGCAGTACTTC
CDR3aa: CASSDSPGGAFYEQYF

abundance: -
v_gene: TRBV5-1
d_gene: TRBD1
j_gene: TRBJ1-2
CDR3nt: TGCGCCAGCAGCAGGGGACAGCGAATTAACTATGGCTACACCTTC
CDR3aa: CASSRGQRINYGYTF

abundance: -
v_gene: TRBV9
d_gene: -
j_gene: TRBJ2-2
CDR3nt: TGTGCCAGCAGCGATGGTAGTACCGGGGAGCTGTTTTTT
CDR3aa: CASSDGSTGELFF

abundance: -
v_gene: TRBV13
d_gene: TRBD1
j_gene: TRBJ1-2
CDR3nt: TGTGCCAGCAGCTTAAGGGCAGGGGGACACTATGGCTACACCTTC
CDR3aa: CASSLRAGGHYGYTF

abundance: few
v_gene: TRBV2
d_gene: -
j_gene: TRBJ2-7
CDR3nt: TGTGCCAGCAGTGAGGGGCCGGAGAAGTACTTC
CDR3aa: CASSEGPEKYF

abundance: -
v_gene: TRBV11-2
d_gene: -
j_gene: TRBJ2-5
CDR3nt: TGTGCCAGCAGCTTATGGGAGGGGGAAGAGACCCAGTACTTC
CDR3aa: CASSLWEGEETQYF

abundance: -
v_gene: TRBV9
d_gene: TRBD1
j_gene: TRBJ1-5
CDR3nt: TGTGCCAGCAGTTCGACAGGGTTTAATCAGCCCCAGCATTTT
CDR3aa: CASSSTGFNQPQHF

abundance: -
v_gene: TRBV10-1
d_gene: TRBD1
j_gene: TRBJ2-1
CDR3nt: TGCGCCAGCAGTGGACAGGGGGATGAGCAGTTCTTC
CDR3aa: CASSGQGDEQFF

abundance: -
v_gene: TRBV7-3
d_gene: TRBD1
j_gene: TRBJ2-1
CDR3nt: TGTGCCAGCAGCCGGACCGGGACAGGTACTTCCAATGAGCAGTTCTTC
CDR3aa: CASSRTGTGTSNEQFF

abundance: -
v_gene: TRBV5-1
d_gene: -
j_gene: TRBJ2-3
CDR3nt: TGCGCCAGCAGCCCCATGATCCGGAGCCCAGATACGCAGTATTTT
CDR3aa: CASSPMIRSPDTQYF

abundance: once
v_gene: TRBV7-2
d_gene: TRBD1
j_gene: TRBJ1-1
CDR3nt: TGTGCCAGCAGCTTGACCGGGACAGCAGATCTTCCGAACACTGAAGCTTTCTTT
CDR3aa: CASSLTGTADLPNTEAFF

abundance: -
v_gene: TRBV9
d_gene: TRBD1
j_gene: TRBJ1-2
CDR3nt: TGTGCCAGCAGCGCTCTATCGACCGGGACAGGCTATGGCTACACCTTC
CDR3aa: CASSALSTGTGYGYTF

abundance: -
v_gene: TRBV6-1
d_gene: TRBD1
j_gene: TRBJ2-7
CDR3nt: TGTGCCAGCAGACAGGGGAGGACAGGGGACTACGAGCAGTACTTC
CDR3aa: CASRQGRTGDYEQYF

abundance: -
v_gene: TRBV30
d_gene: -
j_gene: TRBJ2-2
CDR3nt: TGTGCCTGGAGTCATAGCGGAATCACCGGGGAGCTGTTTTTT
CDR3aa: CAWSHSGITGELFF

abundance: -
v_gene: TRBV19
d_gene: TRBD1
j_gene: TRBJ1-2
CDR3nt: TGTGCCAGTACCCCCATCGAGGGGGCAATTGGGTATGGCTACACCTTC
CDR3aa: CASTPIEGAIGYGYTF

abundance: -
v_gene: TRBV5-1
d_gene: -
j_gene: TRBJ2-3
CDR3nt: TGCGCCAGCAGCTTTGAGGGCGGACGCACAGATACGCAGTATTTT
CDR3aa: CASSFEGGRTDTQYF

abundance: -
v_gene: TRBV29-1
d_gene: -
j_gene: TRBJ2-6
CDR3nt: TGCAGCGTTGAAGACCCTATCGGTATACAGTTCTCTGGGGCCAACGTCCTGACTTTC
CDR3aa: CSVEDPIGIQFSGANVLTF

abundance: -
v_gene: TRBV30
d_gene: -
j_gene: TRBJ1-5
CDR3nt: TGTGCCTGGAGAGAGGGTAGGGATCAGCCCCAGCATTTT
CDR3aa: CAWREGRDQPQHF

abundance: -
v_gene: TRBV11-2
d_gene: -
j_gene: TRBJ1-3
CDR3nt: TGTGCCAGCACCGCTCTGAGGGCCTCCTCCGGAAACACCATATATTTT
CDR3aa: CASTALRASSGNTIYF

abundance: -
v_gene: TRBV7-2
d_gene: -
j_gene: TRBJ1-1
CDR3nt: TGTGCCAGCAGCTCCAGGGTGGTGACTGAAGCTTTCTTT
CDR3aa: CASSSRVVTEAFF

abundance: -
v_gene: TRBV9
d_gene: TRBD1
j_gene: TRBJ1-3
CDR3nt: TGTGCCAGCAGCGTAGGTCTAGGGACAGTCATCTCTGGAAACACCATATATTTT
CDR3aa: CASSVGLGTVISGNTIYF

abundance: once
v_gene: TRBV29-1
d_gene: TRBD1
j_gene: TRBJ2-3
CDR3nt: TGCAGCGTTGAAGCCTGGACAGGGAGAGGAACAGATACGCAGTATTTT
CDR3aa: CSVEAWTGRGTDTQYF

abundance: -
v_gene: TRBV7-3
d_gene: -
j_gene: TRBJ2-7
CDR3nt: TGTGCCAGCAGCCAGAATGCGGGGGCATCCTACGAGCAGTACTTC
CDR3aa: CASSQNAGASYEQYF

abundance: -
v_gene: TRBV4-3
d_gene: TRBD2
j_gene: TRBJ2-1
CDR3nt: TGCGCCAGCAGCCCATACACAGCGGGAGGGCCCAATGAGCAGTTCTTC
CDR3aa: CASSPYTAGGPNEQFF

abundance: -
v_gene: TRBV5-1
d_gene: -
j_gene: TRBJ2-6
CDR3nt: TGCGCCAGCACCTTCAGTCAGGCTGGGGCCAACGTCCTGACTTTC
CDR3aa: CASTFSQAGANVLTF

abundance: -
v_gene: TRBV13
d_gene: -
j_gene: TRBJ2-5
CDR3nt: TGTGCCAGCCTCCAGGGAACAGGGACGGGAGAGACCCAGTACTTC
CDR3aa: CASLQGTGTGETQYF

abundance: -
v_gene: TRBV6-1
d_gene: TRBD1
j_gene: TRBJ1-2
CDR3nt: TGTGCCAGCAGTTCCCGGGACAGGGTTTATGGCTACACCTTC
CDR3aa: CASSSRDRVYGYTF

abundance: -
v_gene: TRBV6-5
d_gene: -
j_gene: TRBJ1-4
CDR3nt: TGTGCCAGCAGCTTATCCGGGACTAATGAAAAACTGTTTTTT
CDR3aa: CASSLSGTNEKLFF